This T cell receptor beta chain was sequenced during a study of blood T cell repertoires in COVID-19. Overall study context: The United States, Italy and Spain provided the acute and convalescent COVID-19 samples.

Sequencing used immunoSEQ multiplex PCR; TCRdb keeps in-frame clones, though not all of them. The sample includes about 270,000 clones, around nine tenths seen only once; the top ten take roughly 3%. This CDR3 has 13 residues. The germline V gene encodes CDR1 GTSNPN and CDR2 SVGIG (reference sequence). V gave up 7 bases and J gave up 4 bases; unmatched junction bases: 8. Adults between about 18 and 95 years of age took part from 20 to 25 US areas. Either two negative PCRs, clearance, or symptom resolution qualified Cohort 3 donors as recovered. The V gene is TRBV30, the J gene TRBJ1-2, with 8 bases that match TRBD1. This clonotype was obtained from a woman younger than 35 who had recovered from COVID-19. Sample: PBMCs or T cells enriched from blood (not recorded which). CDR3 coding DNA: TGTGCCTTCTACGTCCAGGGGGCCTATGGCTACACCTTC. Translation: CAFYVQGAYGYTF.